This TCR beta chain stems from a study of blood T cell repertoires in COVID-19. For the study at large: Spain, Italy and the United States supplied samples that represented acute and convalescent COVID-19. PBMCs, B-cell-depleted T cells, or T cells provided the cDNA or gDNA that made up the material.

The authors' processing: Amplified reference gene primers provided the basis for estimating nucleated cell counts. TCRdb's table, derived via immunoSEQ multiplex PCR, lists solely in-frame clones and lacks some. V and J calls and clone size are given by that table; D and trimming were obtained from the DNA. The sample lists hundreds of thousands of clones; around 86% were seen once. This clone was seen a single time. Per germline, CDR1 SGHAT and CDR2 FQNNGV. This CDR3 has 18 residues. V lost 3 bases to trimming and J lost 5 bases, with 20 bases between them. The origin of this receptor is a woman in her twenties or thirties who had recovered from COVID-19. The chain joins TRBV11-2 to TRBJ1-6, with a tentative D call TRBD1 (5 bases). Sample: peripheral blood. CDR3 sequence (DNA): TGTGCCAGCAGCTTTAGGCCACTTGGGGGGGAGAATAATTCACCCCTCCACTTT. This gives the protein CASSFRPLGGENNSPLHF.